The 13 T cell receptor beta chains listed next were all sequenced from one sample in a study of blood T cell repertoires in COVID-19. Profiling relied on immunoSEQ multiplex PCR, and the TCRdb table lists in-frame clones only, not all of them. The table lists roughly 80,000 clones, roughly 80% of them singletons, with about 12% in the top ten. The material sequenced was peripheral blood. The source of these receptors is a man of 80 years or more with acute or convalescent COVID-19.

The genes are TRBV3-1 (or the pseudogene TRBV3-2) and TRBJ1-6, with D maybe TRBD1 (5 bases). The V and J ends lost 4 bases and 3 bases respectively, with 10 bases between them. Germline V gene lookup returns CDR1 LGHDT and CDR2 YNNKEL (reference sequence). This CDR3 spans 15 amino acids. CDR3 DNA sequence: TGTGCCAGCAGCCCCCAACAGGTCTATAATTCACCCCTCCACTTT. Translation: CASSPQQVYNSPLHF.

The DNA of the CDR3 is TGCAGTGCTAGTGCCCTAAGCTCCTACGAGCAGTACTTC. This sequence encodes CSASALSSYEQYF. The chain carries TRBV20-1 and TRBJ2-7; D is unclear. Trimming pared 3 bases from V and 0 bases from J, leaving 9 bases between. In germline, CDR1 is DFQATT, CDR2 SNEGSKA (reference sequence). The CDR3 covers 13 residues.

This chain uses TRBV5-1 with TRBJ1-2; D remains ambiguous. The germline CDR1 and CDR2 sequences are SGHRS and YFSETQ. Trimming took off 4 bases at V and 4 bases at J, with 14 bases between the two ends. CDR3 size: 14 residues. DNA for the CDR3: TGCGCCAGCAGCGCAGAAGAAAGGAGCTATGGCTACACCTTC. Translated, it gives CASSAEERSYGYTF.

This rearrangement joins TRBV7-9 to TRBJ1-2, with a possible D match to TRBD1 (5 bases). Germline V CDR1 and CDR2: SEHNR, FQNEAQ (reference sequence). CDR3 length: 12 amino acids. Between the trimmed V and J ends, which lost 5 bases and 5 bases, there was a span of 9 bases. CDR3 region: CASSLGEYGYTF. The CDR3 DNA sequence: TGTGCCAGCAGCCTAGGGGAGTATGGCTACACCTTC.

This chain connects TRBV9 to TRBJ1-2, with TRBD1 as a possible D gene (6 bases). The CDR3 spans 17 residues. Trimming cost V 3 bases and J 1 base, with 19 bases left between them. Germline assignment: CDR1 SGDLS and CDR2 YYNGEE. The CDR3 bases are TGTGCCAGCAGCGCAACACCCCAGGGGTCCGTTAACTATGGCTACACCTTC. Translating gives CASSATPQGSVNYGYTF.

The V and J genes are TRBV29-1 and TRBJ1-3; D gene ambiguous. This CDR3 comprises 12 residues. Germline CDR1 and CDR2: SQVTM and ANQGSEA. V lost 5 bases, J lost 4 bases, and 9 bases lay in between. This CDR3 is CSVRETGNTIYF. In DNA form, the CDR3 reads TGCAGCGTTCGGGAAACAGGAAACACCATATATTTT.

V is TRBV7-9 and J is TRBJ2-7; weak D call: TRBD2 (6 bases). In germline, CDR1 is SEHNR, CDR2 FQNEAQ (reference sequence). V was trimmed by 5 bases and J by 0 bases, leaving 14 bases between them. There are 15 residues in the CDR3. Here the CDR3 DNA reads TGTGCCAGCAGCCGAGGGACTGCCCGCTCCTACGAGCAGTACTTC. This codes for CASSRGTARSYEQYF.

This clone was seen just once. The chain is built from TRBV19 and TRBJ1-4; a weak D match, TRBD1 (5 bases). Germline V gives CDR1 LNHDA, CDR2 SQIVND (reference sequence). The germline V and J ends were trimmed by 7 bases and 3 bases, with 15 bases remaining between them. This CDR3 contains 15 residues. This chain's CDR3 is CASNNRAGANEKLFF. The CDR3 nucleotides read TGTGCCAGTAACAATCGGGCGGGGGCTAATGAAAAACTGTTTTTT.

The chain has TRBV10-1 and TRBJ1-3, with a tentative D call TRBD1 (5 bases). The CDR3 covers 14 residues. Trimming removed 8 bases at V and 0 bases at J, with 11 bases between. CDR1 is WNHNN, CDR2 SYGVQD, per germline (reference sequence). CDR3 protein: CASRRVSSGNTIYF. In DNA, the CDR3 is TGCGCCAGCCGCAGGGTGTCCTCTGGAAACACCATATATTTT.

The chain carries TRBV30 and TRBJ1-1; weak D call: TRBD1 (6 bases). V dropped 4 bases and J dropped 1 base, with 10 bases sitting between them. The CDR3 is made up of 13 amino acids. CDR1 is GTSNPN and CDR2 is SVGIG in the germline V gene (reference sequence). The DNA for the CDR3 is TGTGCCTGGAAGGGGGATTCGAACACTGAAGCTTTCTTT. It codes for CAWKGDSNTEAFF.

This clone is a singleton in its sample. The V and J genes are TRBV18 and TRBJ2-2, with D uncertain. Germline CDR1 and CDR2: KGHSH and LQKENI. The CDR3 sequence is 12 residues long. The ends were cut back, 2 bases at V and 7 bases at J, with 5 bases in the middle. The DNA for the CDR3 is TGTGCCAGCTCACCAGCCGGCGGGGAGCTGTTTTTT. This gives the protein CASSPAGGELFF.

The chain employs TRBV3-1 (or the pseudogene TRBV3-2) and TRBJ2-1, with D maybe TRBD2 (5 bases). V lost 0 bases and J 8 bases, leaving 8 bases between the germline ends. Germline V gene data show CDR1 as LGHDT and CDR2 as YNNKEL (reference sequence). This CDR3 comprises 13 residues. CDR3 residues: CASSQDWGDEQFF. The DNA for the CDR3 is TGTGCCAGCAGCCAAGATTGGGGAGATGAGCAGTTCTTC.

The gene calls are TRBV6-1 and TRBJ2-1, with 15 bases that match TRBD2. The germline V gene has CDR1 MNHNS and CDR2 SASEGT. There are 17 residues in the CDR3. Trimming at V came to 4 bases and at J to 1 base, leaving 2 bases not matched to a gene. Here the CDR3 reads CASSAGLAGGSYNEQFF. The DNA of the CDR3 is TGTGCCAGCAGTGCGGGACTAGCGGGGGGTTCCTACAATGAGCAGTTCTTC.